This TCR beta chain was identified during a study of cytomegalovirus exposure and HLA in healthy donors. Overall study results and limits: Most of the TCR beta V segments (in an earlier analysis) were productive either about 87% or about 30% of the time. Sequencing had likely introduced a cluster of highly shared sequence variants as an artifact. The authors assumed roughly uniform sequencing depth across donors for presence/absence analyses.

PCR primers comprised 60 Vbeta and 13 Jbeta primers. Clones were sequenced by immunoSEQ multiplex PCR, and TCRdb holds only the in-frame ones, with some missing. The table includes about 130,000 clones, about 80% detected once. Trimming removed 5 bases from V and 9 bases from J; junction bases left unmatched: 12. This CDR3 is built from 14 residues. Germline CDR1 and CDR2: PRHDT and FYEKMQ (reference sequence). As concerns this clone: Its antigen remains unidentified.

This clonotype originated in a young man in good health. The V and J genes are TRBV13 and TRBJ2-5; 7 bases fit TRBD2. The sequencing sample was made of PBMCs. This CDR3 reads CASSAHTPREAQYF. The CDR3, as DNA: TGTGCCAGCAGCGCACATACTCCCCGGGAGGCCCAGTACTTC.